This record covers a single T cell receptor beta chain. This entry is derived from a study of blood T cell repertoires in COVID-19. Germline lookup yields CDR1 GTSNPN and CDR2 SVGIG (reference sequence). The ends were cut back, 4 bases at V and 0 bases at J, with 13 bases in the middle. CDR3 length: 15 amino acids. Assay: immunoSEQ multiplex PCR; the TCRdb copy retains only in-frame clones and omits some. The data hold roughly 170,000 clones, with 88% observed a single time. Sample: peripheral blood. The clonotype originates from a man in his 60s with acute or convalescent COVID-19. This chain uses TRBV30 with TRBJ2-1; a possible D gene is TRBD2 (7 bases). CDR3: CAWTERDISYNEQFF. CDR3 nucleotides: TGTGCCTGGACGGAGCGGGACATCTCCTACAATGAGCAGTTCTTC.